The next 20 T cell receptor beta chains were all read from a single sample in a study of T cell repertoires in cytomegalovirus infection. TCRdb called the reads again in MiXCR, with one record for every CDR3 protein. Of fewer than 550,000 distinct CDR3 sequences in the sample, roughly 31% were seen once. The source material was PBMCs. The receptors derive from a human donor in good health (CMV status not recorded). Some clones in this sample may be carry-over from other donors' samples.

CDR3 in DNA: TGCAGTGCTAGGGTCGGGTCCGGACTAGCGGGGGGGCTTGAGCAGTTCTTC. Protein product: CSARVGSGLAGGLEQFF. This chain links TRBV20-1 with TRBJ2-1; TRBD2 matches at 15 bases. The CDR3 consists of 17 residues. Per the germline V gene, CDR1 is DFQATT and CDR2 is SNEGSKA (reference sequence). Trimming cost V 3 bases and J 9 bases; bases outside gene matches: 12.

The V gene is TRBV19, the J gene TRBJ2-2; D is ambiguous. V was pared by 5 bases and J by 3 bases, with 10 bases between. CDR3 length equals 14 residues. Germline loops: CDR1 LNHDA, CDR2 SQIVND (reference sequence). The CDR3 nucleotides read TGTGCCAGTAGTGACGGAACGTACACCGGGGAGCTGTTTTTT. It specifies CASSDGTYTGELFF.

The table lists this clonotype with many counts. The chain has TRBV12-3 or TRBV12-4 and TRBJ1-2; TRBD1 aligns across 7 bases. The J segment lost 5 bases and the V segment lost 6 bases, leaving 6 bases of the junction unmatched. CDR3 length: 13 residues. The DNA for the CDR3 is TGTGCCAGCAGCCTGGGACAGCCGTATGGCTACACCTTC. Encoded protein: CASSLGQPYGYTF.

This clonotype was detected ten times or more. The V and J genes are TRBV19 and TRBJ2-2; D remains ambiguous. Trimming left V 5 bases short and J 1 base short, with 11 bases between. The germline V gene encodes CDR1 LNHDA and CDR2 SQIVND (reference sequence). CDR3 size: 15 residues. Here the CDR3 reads CASSPPGRNTGELFF. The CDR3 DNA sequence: TGTGCCAGTAGTCCCCCCGGGCGGAACACCGGGGAGCTGTTTTTT.

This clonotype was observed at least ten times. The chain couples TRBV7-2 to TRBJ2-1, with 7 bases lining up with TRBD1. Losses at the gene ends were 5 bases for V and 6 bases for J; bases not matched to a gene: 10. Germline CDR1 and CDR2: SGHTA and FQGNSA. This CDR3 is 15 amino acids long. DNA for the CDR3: TGTGCCAGCAGCGGAACCGGGACAGTGCCCAATGAGCAGTTCTTC. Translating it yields CASSGTGTVPNEQFF.

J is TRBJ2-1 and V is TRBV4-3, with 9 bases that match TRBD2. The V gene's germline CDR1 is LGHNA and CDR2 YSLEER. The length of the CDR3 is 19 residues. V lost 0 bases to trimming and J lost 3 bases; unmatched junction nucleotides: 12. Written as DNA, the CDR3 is TGCGCCAGCAGCCAAGATCCTGGCGGTAGCGGGGGAGTCTACAATGAGCAGTTCTTC. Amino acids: CASSQDPGGSGGVYNEQFF.

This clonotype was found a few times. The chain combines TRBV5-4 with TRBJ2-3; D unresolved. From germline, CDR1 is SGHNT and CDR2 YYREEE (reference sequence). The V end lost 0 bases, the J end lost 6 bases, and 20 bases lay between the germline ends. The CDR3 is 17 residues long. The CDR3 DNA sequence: TGTGCCAGCAGCTTGGCCGTGGAGATTTTCAGCCCGGATACGCAGTATTTT. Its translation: CASSLAVEIFSPDTQYF.

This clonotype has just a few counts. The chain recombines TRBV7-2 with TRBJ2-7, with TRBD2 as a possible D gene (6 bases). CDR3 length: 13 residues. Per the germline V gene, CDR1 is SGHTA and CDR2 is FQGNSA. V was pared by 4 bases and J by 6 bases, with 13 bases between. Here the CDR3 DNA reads TGTGCCAGCAGCTCTAACCTAGCGTTCGAGCAGTACTTC. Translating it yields CASSSNLAFEQYF.

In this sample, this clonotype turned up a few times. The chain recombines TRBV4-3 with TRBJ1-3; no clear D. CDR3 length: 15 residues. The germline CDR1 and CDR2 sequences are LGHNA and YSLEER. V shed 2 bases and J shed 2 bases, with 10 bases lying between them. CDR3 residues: CASSQSGSTGNTIYF. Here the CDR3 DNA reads TGCGCCAGCAGCCAATCCGGGAGTACTGGAAACACCATATATTTT.

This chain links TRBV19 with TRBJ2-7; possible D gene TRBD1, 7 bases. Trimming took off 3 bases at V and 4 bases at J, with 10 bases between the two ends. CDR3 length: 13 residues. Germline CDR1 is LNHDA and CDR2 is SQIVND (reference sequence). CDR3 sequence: CASSIQGGYEQYF. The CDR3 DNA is TGTGCCAGTAGTATTCAGGGGGGTTACGAGCAGTACTTC.

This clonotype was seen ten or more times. CDR3 DNA sequence: TGTGCCAGCAGCTTAATGCCCCTGGGCACTGAAGCTTTCTTT. Translating it yields CASSLMPLGTEAFF. The rearrangement joins TRBV7-2 to TRBJ1-1; no clear D. V shed 2 bases and J shed 4 bases, with 11 bases lying between them. Germline V gene data show CDR1 as SGHTA and CDR2 as FQGNSA. There are 14 residues in the CDR3.

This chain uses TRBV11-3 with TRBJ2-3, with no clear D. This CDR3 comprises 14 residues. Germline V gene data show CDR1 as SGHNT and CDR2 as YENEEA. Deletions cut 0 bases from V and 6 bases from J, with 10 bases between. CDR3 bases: TGTGCCAGCAGCTTAGATCCCCCGGAGGATACGCAGTATTTT. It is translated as CASSLDPPEDTQYF.

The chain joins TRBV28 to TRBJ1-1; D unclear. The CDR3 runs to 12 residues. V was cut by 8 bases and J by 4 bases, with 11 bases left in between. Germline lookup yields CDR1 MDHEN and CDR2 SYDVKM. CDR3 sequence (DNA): TGTGCCAGCGCGTCCCCCTTCACTGAAGCTTTCTTT. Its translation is CASASPFTEAFF.

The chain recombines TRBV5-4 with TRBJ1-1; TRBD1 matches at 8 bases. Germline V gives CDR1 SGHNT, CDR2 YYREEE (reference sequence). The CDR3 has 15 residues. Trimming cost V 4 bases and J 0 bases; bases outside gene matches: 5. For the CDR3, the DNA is TGTGCCAGCAGCGCTAGGGACAGGATGAACACTGAAGCTTTCTTT. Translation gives CASSARDRMNTEAFF. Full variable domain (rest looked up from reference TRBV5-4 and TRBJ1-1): ETGVTQSPTHLIKTRGQQVTLRCSSQSGHNTVSWYQQALGQGPQFIFQYYREEENGRGNFPPRFSGLQFPNYSSELNVNALELDDSALYLCASSARDRMNTEAFFGQGTRLTVV.

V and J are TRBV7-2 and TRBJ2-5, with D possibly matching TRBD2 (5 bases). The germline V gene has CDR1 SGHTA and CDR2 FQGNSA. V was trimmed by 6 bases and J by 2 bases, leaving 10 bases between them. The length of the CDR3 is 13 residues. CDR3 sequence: CASRVDWQETQYF. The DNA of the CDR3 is TGTGCCAGCAGGGTGGACTGGCAAGAGACCCAGTACTTC. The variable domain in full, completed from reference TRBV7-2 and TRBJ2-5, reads GAGVSQSPSNKVTEKGKDVELRCDPISGHTALYWYRQSLGQGLEFLIYFQGNSAPDKSGLPSDRFSAERTGGSVSTLTIQRTQQEDSAVYLCASRVDWQETQYFGPGTRLLVL.

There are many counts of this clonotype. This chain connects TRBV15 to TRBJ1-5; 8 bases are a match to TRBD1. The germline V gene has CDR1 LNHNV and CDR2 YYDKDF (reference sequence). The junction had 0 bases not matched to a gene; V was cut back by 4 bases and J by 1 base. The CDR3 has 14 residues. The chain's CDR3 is CATSNRGSNQPQHF. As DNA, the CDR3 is TGTGCCACCAGCAACAGGGGGAGCAATCAGCCCCAGCATTTT.

The CDR3 nucleotides read TGTGCCAGCGCTATACAGGGGTATAATTCACCCCTCCACTTT. This gives the protein CASAIQGYNSPLHF. The V gene is TRBV2, the J gene TRBJ1-6, with 7 positions matching TRBD1. J gave up 4 bases and V 8 bases, and 5 bases lay outside the gene matches. CDR1 SNHLY and CDR2 FYNNEI come from the germline V gene. The CDR3 is made up of 14 amino acids.

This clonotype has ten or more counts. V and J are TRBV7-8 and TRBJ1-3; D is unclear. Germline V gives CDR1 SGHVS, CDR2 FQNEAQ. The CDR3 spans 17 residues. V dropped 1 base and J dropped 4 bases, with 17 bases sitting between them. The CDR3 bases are TGTGCCAGCAGCTTAGGGGCGTCAGGTCGACTCGGAAACACCATATATTTT. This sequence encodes CASSLGASGRLGNTIYF.

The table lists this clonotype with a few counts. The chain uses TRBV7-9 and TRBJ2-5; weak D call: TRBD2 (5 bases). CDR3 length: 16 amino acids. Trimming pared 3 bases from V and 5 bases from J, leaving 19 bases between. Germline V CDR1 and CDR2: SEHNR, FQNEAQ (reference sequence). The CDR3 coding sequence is TGTGCCAGCAGCTTTTTTCCGACTGAATGGGAGGAGACCCAGTACTTC. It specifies CASSFFPTEWEETQYF.

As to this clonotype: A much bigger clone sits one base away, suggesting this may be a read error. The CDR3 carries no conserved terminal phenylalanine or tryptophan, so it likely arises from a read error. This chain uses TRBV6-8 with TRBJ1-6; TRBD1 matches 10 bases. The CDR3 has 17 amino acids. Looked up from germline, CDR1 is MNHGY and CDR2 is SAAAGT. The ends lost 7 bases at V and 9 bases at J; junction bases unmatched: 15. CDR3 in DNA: TGTGCCAGCATCTCTGACAGGGGGCGAATACGAAGTTCACCCCTCCACCTT. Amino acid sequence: CASISDRGRIRSSPLHL.